What follows describes a single TCR beta chain. Its specificity is unknown. Trimming removed 4 bases at V and 7 bases at J, with 14 bases between. Germline values: CDR1 ENHRY, CDR2 SYGVKD. The CDR3 is 14 amino acids. TCRdb passed the 5' RACE reads through MiXCR, listing each CDR3 protein once. This repertoire shows 800,000 to 900,000 distinct CDR3 sequences, around 11% found once; its top ten account for roughly 0.51%. The sample originates from a study of CD8 T cells in ankylosing spondylitis. Overall study findings and caveats: In peripheral blood, disease-linked CD8+ clones occurred at relatively low frequencies. Seemingly characteristic of ankylosing spondylitis blood was a TCR beta motif consisting of under 10 highly homologous variants. Significant enrichment of disease-linked clones was reported in matched ankylosing spondylitis synovial fluid.

The sample was blood, either unsorted or a sorted T cell fraction (not recorded which). This receptor was identified in a male donor with ankylosing spondylitis. This chain links TRBV10-3 with TRBJ1-5, with D perhaps TRBD1 (5 bases). For the CDR3, the DNA is TGTGCCATCAGTGCCGGCAGGGAGAACCAGCCCCAGCATTTT. Translated: CAISAGRENQPQHF.